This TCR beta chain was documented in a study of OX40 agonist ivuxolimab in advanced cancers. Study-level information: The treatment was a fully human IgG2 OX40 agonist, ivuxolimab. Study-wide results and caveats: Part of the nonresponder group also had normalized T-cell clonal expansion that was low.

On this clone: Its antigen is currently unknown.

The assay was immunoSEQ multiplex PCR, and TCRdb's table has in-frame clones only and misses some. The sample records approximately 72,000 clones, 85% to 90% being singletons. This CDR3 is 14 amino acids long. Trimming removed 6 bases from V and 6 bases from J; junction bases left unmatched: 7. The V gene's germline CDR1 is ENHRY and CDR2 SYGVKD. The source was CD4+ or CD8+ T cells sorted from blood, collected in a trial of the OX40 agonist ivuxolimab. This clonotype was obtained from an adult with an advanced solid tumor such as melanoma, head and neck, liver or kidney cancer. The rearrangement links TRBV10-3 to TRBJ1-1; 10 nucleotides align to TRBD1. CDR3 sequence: CAIRETGGMAEAFF. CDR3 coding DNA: TGTGCCATCAGGGAGACAGGGGGCATGGCTGAAGCTTTCTTT.